The 20 T cell receptor beta chains below come from one sample, sequenced in a study of blood T cells in healthy people across ages. Sample-barcoded 5' priming and a J-beta primer mix drove a second PCR of roughly 6 to 12 cycles. TCRdb called the 5' RACE reads again in MiXCR, with one record for every CDR3 protein. The sample has over 550,000 distinct CDR3 sequences, roughly 30% seen once; the top ten hold 15% to 19%. Sequencing used blood. These TCRs come from a woman older than 75 in good health.

This clonotype was detected many times. The chain employs TRBV6-2 or TRBV6-3 and TRBJ2-1, with D perhaps TRBD1 (6 bases). The CDR3 loop spans 15 amino acids. Trimming shortened V by 6 bases and J by 6 bases, and 18 bases separated the two germline ends. Germline V gene data show CDR1 as MNHEY and CDR2 as SVGEGT. The chain's CDR3 is CASRRPGQFANEQFF. The CDR3 region has the DNA TGTGCCAGCAGACGCCCCGGACAGTTTGCCAATGAGCAGTTCTTC.

The chain links TRBV10-3 to TRBJ1-3; perhaps TRBD1 as D (5 bases). Germline CDR1 ENHRY, CDR2 SYGVKD. This CDR3 is built from 15 residues. Trimming pared 10 bases from V and 0 bases from J, leaving 16 bases between. The chain's CDR3 is CATLFQGLSGNTIYF. The CDR3 DNA sequence: TGTGCCACCCTATTCCAGGGCCTCTCTGGAAACACCATATATTTT.

About this clonotype itself: A single base separates this from a much larger clone, so it may be a read error. The rearrangement joins TRBV7-2 to TRBJ2-5; maybe TRBD2 (7 bases). Trimming took off 1 base at V and 5 bases at J, with 14 bases between the two ends. Germline CDR1 is SGHTA and CDR2 is FQGNSA. The CDR3 runs to 15 residues. Written as DNA, the CDR3 is TGTGCCAGCAGCTTAGGGGCGGGGGCCTGGGAGACCCAGTACTTC. It is translated as CASSLGAGAWETQYF.

The table lists this clonotype with a few counts. The chain links TRBV19 to TRBJ1-4, with unresolved D. The V gene's germline CDR1 is LNHDA and CDR2 SQIVND (reference sequence). The CDR3 covers 14 residues. Trimming took 5 bases from V and 2 from J, leaving 9 bases between them. This CDR3 reads CASSWRATNEKLFF. DNA of the CDR3: TGTGCCAGTAGTTGGCGGGCGACTAATGAAAAACTGTTTTTT.

In its sample, this clonotype was seen many times. A read error may be the cause here, since a much bigger clone is one base away. The V call is TRBV20-1, the J call TRBJ2-5, with 7 bases that match TRBD2. V shed 6 bases and J 11 bases; nucleotides not matched to a gene: 18. Germline V gene data show CDR1 as DFQATT and CDR2 as SNEGSKA (reference sequence). The CDR3 consists of 14 residues. The CDR3 protein is CSAQGPSGVSEQYF. CDR3 nucleotide sequence: TGCAGTGCACAAGGGCCTAGCGGAGTGAGTGAGCAGTACTTC.

This clonotype was observed at least ten times. The chain has TRBV7-9 and TRBJ2-4; 8 positions match TRBD2. The CDR3 is made up of 15 amino acids. The ends lost 2 bases at V and 9 bases at J; junction bases unmatched: 9. Germline CDR1 is SEHNR and CDR2 is FQNEAQ (reference sequence). The CDR3 DNA is TGTGCCAGCAGCTTACGCGGGGGGCAATGGGGCATTCAGTACTTC. Translating it yields CASSLRGGQWGIQYF.

This clonotype occurred many times. The chain employs TRBV30 and TRBJ2-7; a weak D match, TRBD1 (5 bases). Germline V gives CDR1 GTSNPN, CDR2 SVGIG (reference sequence). The CDR3 loop spans 13 amino acids. Trimming cost V 7 bases and J 3 bases, with 16 bases left between them. The CDR3 DNA reads as TGTGCCTCCCGAAAGGGGATCATCTACGAGCAGTACTTC. Translating gives CASRKGIIYEQYF.

The rearrangement joins TRBV29-1 to TRBJ1-2, with 9 positions matching TRBD1. The germline V gene encodes CDR1 SQVTM and CDR2 ANQGSEA. Losses at the gene ends were 2 bases for V and 6 bases for J; bases not matched to a gene: 7. The CDR3 spans 14 residues. CDR3: CSVESWDREDGYTF. CDR3 nucleotides: TGCAGCGTTGAATCATGGGACAGGGAGGATGGCTACACCTTC. Full variable domain (missing parts from reference TRBV29-1 and TRBJ1-2): SAVISQKPSRDICQRGTSLTIQCQVDSQVTMMFWYRQQPGQSLTLIATANQGSEATYESGFVIDKFPISRPNLTFSTLTVSNMSPEDSSIYLCSVESWDREDGYTFGSGTRLTVV.

This clonotype was counted a few times. This chain connects TRBV28 to TRBJ2-3, with TRBD1 identical over 10 bases. V lost 2 bases to trimming and J lost 5 bases; unmatched junction nucleotides: 4. The germline gives CDR1 MDHEN, CDR2 SYDVKM. The CDR3 runs to 15 residues. The CDR3 here is CASSLRGQGLDTQYF. As DNA, the CDR3 is TGTGCCAGCAGTTTACGGGGACAGGGGTTAGATACGCAGTATTTT.

The V and J genes are TRBV9 and TRBJ2-1; 8 bases fit TRBD2. Near its end, the DNA agrees better with TRBJ2-7, so the J call may be wrong. Looked up from germline, CDR1 is SGDLS and CDR2 is YYNGEE. The CDR3 is 17 residues long. CDR3 nucleotides: TGTGCCAGCAGCCCAAGGGGACTAGTGGACTCCTACAATGAGCAGTACTTC. Its translation: CASSPRGLVDSYNEQYF.

The chain links TRBV3-1 to TRBJ1-5; D is undetermined. This CDR3 comprises 13 residues. Trimming cost V 0 bases and J 7 bases, with 7 bases left between them. Germline assignment: CDR1 LGHDT and CDR2 YNNKEL (reference sequence). The CDR3 sequence is CASSQDDGQPQHF. In nucleotides, the CDR3 is TGTGCCAGCAGCCAAGATGACGGGCAGCCCCAGCATTTT.

The rearrangement links TRBV4-3 to TRBJ2-5; 7 bases map to TRBD2. Matching the DNA end better, TRBJ2-7 makes the J call doubtful. Germline V gene data show CDR1 as LGHNA and CDR2 as YSLEER. The CDR3 totals 14 residues. The CDR3 here is CASSQDSGWDEQYF. CDR3 in DNA: TGCGCCAGCAGCCAAGATAGCGGGTGGGACGAGCAGTACTTC.

This clonotype occurred a few times. The V call is TRBV9, the J call TRBJ1-4; tentative D call: TRBD1 (6 bases). The CDR3 spans 13 residues. V was trimmed by 3 bases and J by 8 bases, leaving 11 bases between them. Germline V gene data show CDR1 as SGDLS and CDR2 as YYNGEE. The DNA for the CDR3 is TGTGCCAGCAGCGCTGATACAGGGGAAAAACTGTTTTTT. Translating it yields CASSADTGEKLFF.

Notes on this clonotype: This may come from a read error, since a much larger clone is one base off. This sequence joins TRBV12-3 or TRBV12-4 and TRBJ1-4; TRBD1 is a possible D gene (5 bases). This CDR3 is built from 15 residues. The CDR3: CTSSPGYPTNEKLFF. The CDR3 region has the DNA TGTACCAGCAGTCCAGGGTATCCAACTAATGAAAAACTGTTTTTT.

CDR3 nucleotides: TGTGCCAGCAGCACTTTAGCGGGGAGCTACGAGCAGTACTTC. This translates into CASSTLAGSYEQYF. J is TRBJ2-7 and V is TRBV7-2, with 8 nucleotides matching TRBD2. The CDR3 runs 14 residues. CDR1 is SGHTA and CDR2 is FQGNSA in the germline V gene. V was pared by 5 bases and J by 3 bases, with 6 bases of the junction left unmatched.

Details on this clonotype: A much larger clone sits a single nucleotide away, making a read error possible. V is TRBV6-2 or TRBV6-3 and J is TRBJ1-5; the match to TRBD1 covers 7 bases. The CDR3 loop spans 15 amino acids. Germline loops: CDR1 MNHEY, CDR2 SVGEGT. The CDR3 protein is CASERDRNSNQPKHF. The DNA for the CDR3 is TGTGCCAGCGAAAGGGACAGAAATAGCAATCAGCCCAAGCATTTT.

This clonotype was seen ten or more times. This chain uses TRBV15 with TRBJ2-7, with a tentative D call TRBD2 (5 bases). Germline V gives CDR1 LNHNV, CDR2 YYDKDF (reference sequence). Trimming took 0 bases from V and 2 from J, leaving 8 bases between them. The CDR3 consists of 14 residues. The CDR3 protein is CATSRDGGTYEQYF. CDR3 sequence (DNA): TGTGCCACCAGCAGAGATGGAGGAACCTACGAGCAGTACTTC.

This clonotype was detected ten times or more. The rearrangement links TRBV7-2 to TRBJ2-7; 9 bases line up with TRBD1. The germline V gene has CDR1 SGHTA and CDR2 FQGNSA. V lost 0 bases, J lost 5 bases, and 8 bases stayed unmatched. This CDR3 contains 16 residues. CDR3 amino acids: CASSLAPGTGYNEQYF. CDR3 coding DNA: TGTGCCAGCAGCTTAGCCCCCGGGACAGGGTACAACGAGCAGTACTTC.

Comments on this clonotype: A much larger clone is a single base away; this may be a read error. CDR3 sequence: CASSQDQDRGDTQYF. For the CDR3, the DNA is TGTGCCAGCAGCCAAGATCAGGACCGCGGGGATACGCAGTATTTT. The J gene is TRBJ2-3, the V gene TRBV3-1, with TRBD2 as a possible D gene (5 bases). The length of the CDR3 is 15 residues. Trimming pared 0 bases from V and 6 bases from J, leaving 13 bases between. Germline V gene sequence: CDR1 LGHDT, CDR2 YNNKEL (reference sequence).

The V and J genes are TRBV20-1 and TRBJ2-4; maybe TRBD1 (7 bases). The J call may not be correct, given that the DNA end is closer to TRBJ2-5. The CDR3 runs to 15 residues. In germline, CDR1 is DFQATT, CDR2 SNEGSKA (reference sequence). CDR3 nucleotide sequence: TGCAGTGCTAGAGATCCCCCCAGGGGGACTGAGACCCAGTACTTC. This translates into CSARDPPRGTETQYF.